The present T cell receptor beta chain was sequenced within a study of cytomegalovirus exposure and HLA in healthy donors. Findings and caveats of the study: Owing to their indistinguishability, certain V segments, notably TRBV6-2 and TRBV6-3, were excluded. According to an earlier analysis, most TCR beta V segments yielded productive rearrangements about 87% or about 30% of the time. A later analysis found most CMV-associated TCR beta chains apparently HLA-restricted.

13 Jbeta primers and 60 Vbeta primers were used for the PCR. TCRdb keeps only in-frame clones here, not all; method: immunoSEQ multiplex PCR. This sample carries 40,000 or so clones, 74% of them seen once, and the ten largest clones take approximately 6.3%. A remark on this clone: Its antigen is unknown. Germline is not matched at one junction end, which may reflect a read error.

Germline V gene data show CDR1 as MGHDK and CDR2 as SYGVNS. The CDR3 is made up of 15 amino acids. The chain links TRBV25-1 to TRBJ1-2; D is unresolved. This clonotype was obtained from a man younger than 40 in good health and CMV-seronegative. Material: PBMCs. CDR3 protein: CASSDREGTDYGYPF. The CDR3 nucleotides read TGTGCCAGCAGTGATAGGGAGGGTACCGACTATGGCTACCCCTTC.